This entry describes one T cell receptor beta chain. This specimen comes from a study of graft-versus-host responses after intestinal transplantation. For the study at large: Those transplanted obtained multivisceral, liver-intestinal, or isolated intestinal grafts. Every recipient underwent anti-thymocyte globulin induction, then tacrolimus and steroids for approximately 3 years.

The assay was immunoSEQ multiplex PCR, and TCRdb's table has in-frame clones only and misses some. The table lists approximately 58,000 clones, about 93% of them singletons. This CDR3 region has 14 residues. CDR1 and CDR2 (germline): LNHDA, SQIVND (reference sequence). With 6 bases removed from V and 2 bases from J, the gap between germline ends came to 14 bases. The specimen was PBMCs, collected about 4 months after intestinal transplantation. The chain is built from TRBV19 and TRBJ2-7; TRBD1 might be the D (6 bases). The TCR originated in a human patient who received an intestinal transplant, so some T cells may come from the graft donor. This chain's CDR3 is CASSQDSFAYEQYF. The CDR3 DNA reads as TGTGCCAGTAGCCAGGACAGCTTCGCCTACGAGCAGTACTTC.